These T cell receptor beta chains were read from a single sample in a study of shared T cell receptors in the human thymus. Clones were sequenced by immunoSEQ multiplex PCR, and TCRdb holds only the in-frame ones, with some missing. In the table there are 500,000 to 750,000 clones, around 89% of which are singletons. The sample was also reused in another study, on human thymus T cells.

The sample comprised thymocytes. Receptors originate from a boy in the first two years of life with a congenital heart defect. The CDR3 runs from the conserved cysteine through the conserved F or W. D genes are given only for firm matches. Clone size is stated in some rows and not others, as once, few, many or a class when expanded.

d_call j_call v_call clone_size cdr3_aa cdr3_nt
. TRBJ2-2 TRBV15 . CATRGGRSGDPGELFF TGTGCCACCAGGGGCGGGAGATCAGGGGACCCCGGGGAGCTGTTTTTT
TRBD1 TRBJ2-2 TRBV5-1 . CASSNKQGDRTGVDTGELFF TGCGCCAGCAGCAACAAACAGGGGGACCGCACGGGTGTAGACACCGGGGAGCTGTTTTTT
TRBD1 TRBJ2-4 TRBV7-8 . CASSQDRGLAREYF TGTGCCAGCAGCCAGGACAGGGGGCTCGCTAGGGAGTACTTC
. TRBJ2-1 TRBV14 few CASSKLSSSYNEQFF TGTGCCAGCAGCAAACTATCCAGCTCCTACAATGAGCAGTTCTTC
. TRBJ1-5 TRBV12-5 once CASGLGRDGSNQPQHF TGTGCTAGTGGTTTGGGGAGGGACGGTAGCAATCAGCCCCAGCATTTT
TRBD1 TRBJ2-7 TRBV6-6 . CASSPGQGAYEQYF TGTGCCAGCAGTCCCGGACAGGGGGCCTACGAGCAGTACTTC
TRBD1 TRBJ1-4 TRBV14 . CASSQATPGQVNEKLFF TGTGCCAGCAGCCAGGCAACCCCGGGACAGGTTAATGAAAAACTGTTTTTT
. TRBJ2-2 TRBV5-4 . CASSRVGELFF TGTGCCAGCAGCCGGGTGGGGGAGCTGTTTTTT
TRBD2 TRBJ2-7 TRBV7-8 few CASSLGDGRAQKDYEQYF TGTGCCAGCAGCTTAGGGGACGGGAGGGCCCAAAAGGACTACGAGCAGTACTTC
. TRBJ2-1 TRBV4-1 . CASSQDRDNEQFF TGCGCCAGCAGCCAAGACCGGGACAATGAGCAGTTCTTC
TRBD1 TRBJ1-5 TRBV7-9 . CASSRDRGNGSNQPQHF TGTGCCAGCAGCCGCGACAGGGGGAATGGAAGCAATCAGCCCCAGCATTTT
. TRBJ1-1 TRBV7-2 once CASSQGGGTEAFF TGTGCCAGCAGTCAAGGGGGGGGGACTGAAGCTTTCTTT
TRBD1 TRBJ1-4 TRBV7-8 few CASSLGDRNEKLFF TGTGCCAGCAGCTTAGGGGACAGGAATGAAAAACTGTTTTTT
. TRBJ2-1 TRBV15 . CATTDSPRSYNEQFF TGTGCCACCACCGATAGCCCTAGATCCTACAATGAGCAGTTCTTC
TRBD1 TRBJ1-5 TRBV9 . CASSETGANQPQHF TGTGCCAGCAGCGAAACAGGGGCCAATCAGCCCCAGCATTTT
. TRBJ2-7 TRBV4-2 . CASSLRDFAYEQYF TGTGCCAGCAGCTTACGGGACTTTGCCTACGAGCAGTACTTC